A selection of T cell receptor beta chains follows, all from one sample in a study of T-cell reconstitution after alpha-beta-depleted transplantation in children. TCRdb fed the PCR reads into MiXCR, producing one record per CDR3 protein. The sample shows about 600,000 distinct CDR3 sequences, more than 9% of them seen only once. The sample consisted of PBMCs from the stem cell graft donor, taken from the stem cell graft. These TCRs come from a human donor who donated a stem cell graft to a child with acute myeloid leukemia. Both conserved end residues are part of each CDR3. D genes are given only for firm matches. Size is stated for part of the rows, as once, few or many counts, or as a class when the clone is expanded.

CDR3: CATHELAGEGTQYF
DNA: TGTGCCACCCATGAACTAGCGGGAGAGGGGACGCAGTATTTT
size: many
V: TRBV15
J: TRBJ2-3
D: TRBD2

CDR3: CASSFAGTVQPQHF
DNA: TGTGCCAGCAGTTTCGCAGGTACTGTTCAGCCCCAGCATTTT
size: .
V: TRBV12-3/TRBV12-4
J: TRBJ1-5
D: .

CDR3: CASSSDRGFYNEQFF
DNA: TGCGCCAGCAGCTCGGACAGGGGGTTCTACAATGAGCAGTTCTTC
size: .
V: TRBV5-1
J: TRBJ2-1
D: TRBD1

CDR3: CASSQDEIRTSFFADTQYF
DNA: TGTGCCAGCAGCCAAGATGAAATTAGGACTAGCTTTTTCGCAGATACGCAGTATTTT
size: many
V: TRBV4-2
J: TRBJ2-3
D: TRBD2

CDR3: CASSYRDSQGGSQYF
DNA: TGTGCCAGCAGCTATAGGGACTCCCAAGGAGGGTCGCAGTATTTT
size: .
V: TRBV7-6
J: TRBJ2-3
D: .

CDR3: CASFRGGMNTEAFF
DNA: TGTGCCAGCTTTAGGGGGGGGATGAACACTGAAGCTTTCTTT
size: .
V: TRBV7-9
J: TRBJ1-1
D: .

CDR3: CASRVGGSYNEQFF
DNA: TGTGCCAGCAGGGTCGGGGGCTCCTACAATGAGCAGTTCTTC
size: few
V: TRBV6-1
J: TRBJ2-1
D: .

CDR3: CSARDPQNQPQHF
DNA: TGCAGTGCTAGAGATCCCCAGAATCAGCCCCAGCATTTT
size: few
V: TRBV20-1
J: TRBJ1-5
D: .

CDR3: CASSPRTGVTGELFF
DNA: TGCGCCAGCAGCCCGAGGACAGGCGTCACCGGGGAGCTGTTTTTT
size: many
V: TRBV4-1
J: TRBJ2-2
D: TRBD1

CDR3: CSARDGASTDTQYF
DNA: TGCAGTGCTAGAGACGGAGCTAGCACAGATACGCAGTATTTT
size: few
V: TRBV20-1
J: TRBJ2-3
D: .

CDR3: CASQADTGFTDTQYF
DNA: TGCGCCAGCCAGGCAGACACGGGCTTCACAGATACGCAGTATTTT
size: .
V: TRBV5-1
J: TRBJ2-3
D: .

CDR3: CASSVEGYLGNEQFF
DNA: TGTGCCAGCAGCGTAGAAGGCTACCTGGGGAATGAGCAGTTCTTC
size: many
V: TRBV9
J: TRBJ2-1
D: .

CDR3: CASSPSSWGRYYEQYF
DNA: TGTGCCAGCAGTCCCTCCTCCTGGGGGAGGTACTACGAGCAGTACTTC
size: .
V: TRBV4-2
J: TRBJ2-7
D: .

CDR3: CASSFHFQGATEAFF
DNA: TGCGCCAGCAGCTTTCATTTCCAGGGGGCTACTGAAGCTTTCTTT
size: .
V: TRBV5-1
J: TRBJ1-1
D: TRBD1

CDR3: CASSLVREAPYNEQFF
DNA: TGTGCCAGCAGCTTAGTGCGGGAGGCCCCCTACAATGAGCAGTTCTTC
size: .
V: TRBV7-9
J: TRBJ2-1
D: TRBD2

CDR3: CASSSGGGGIGYNEQFF
DNA: TGTGCCAGCAGCTCTGGGGGCGGCGGGATTGGGTACAATGAGCAGTTCTTC
size: many
V: TRBV7-9
J: TRBJ2-1
D: .

CDR3: CASSYRVGTYNEQFF
DNA: TGCGCCAGCAGCTACAGGGTGGGGACCTACAATGAGCAGTTCTTC
size: many
V: TRBV5-1
J: TRBJ2-1
D: .

CDR3: CASSSYNRGGGNTIYF
DNA: TGTGCCAGCAGCTCCTATAACAGGGGAGGTGGAAACACCATATATTTT
size: few
V: TRBV7-9
J: TRBJ1-3
D: TRBD1

CDR3: CASIPLQGAGNEQYF
DNA: TGTGCCAGCATCCCCCTCCAGGGGGCGGGGAACGAGCAGTACTTC
size: many
V: TRBV28
J: TRBJ2-7
D: TRBD1

CDR3: CASSLLASSSYNEQFF
DNA: TGTGCCAGCAGTTTACTGGCCTCTAGCTCCTACAATGAGCAGTTCTTC
size: many
V: TRBV12-3/TRBV12-4
J: TRBJ2-1
D: .

CDR3: CATSDLGLAGANEQFF
DNA: TGTGCCACCAGTGACCTTGGACTAGCGGGAGCCAATGAGCAGTTCTTC
size: many
V: TRBV24-1
J: TRBJ2-1
D: TRBD2

CDR3: CSVGALPGGSYNEQFF
DNA: TGCAGCGTGGGGGCACTTCCCGGGGGGTCCTACAATGAGCAGTTCTTC
size: few
V: TRBV29-1
J: TRBJ2-1
D: .

CDR3: CSVLDPFSYEQYF
DNA: TGCAGCGTCCTGGACCCCTTCAGCTACGAGCAGTACTTC
size: .
V: TRBV29-1
J: TRBJ2-7
D: .

CDR3: CASSPRTFPYEQYF
DNA: TGTGCCAGCAGCCCCCGGACGTTCCCCTACGAGCAGTACTTC
size: .
V: TRBV11-2
J: TRBJ2-7
D: .

CDR3: CASSYSPRDEQFF
DNA: TGTGCCAGCAGTTACTCGCCACGCGATGAGCAGTTCTTC
size: .
V: TRBV6-5
J: TRBJ2-1
D: .

CDR3: CSATEGYEQYF
DNA: TGCAGTGCCACAGAGGGCTACGAGCAGTACTTC
size: few
V: TRBV20-1
J: TRBJ2-7
D: .

CDR3: CASTRQASSYNSPLHF
DNA: TGTGCCAGCACGCGACAGGCAAGCTCCTATAATTCACCCCTCCACTTT
size: .
V: TRBV6-1
J: TRBJ1-6
D: .